The sample holds one count of the clone carrying this T cell receptor beta chain. This sample is drawn from a study of glioma-infiltrating T cells after dendritic cell vaccination. Assay: immunoSEQ multiplex PCR; the TCRdb copy retains only in-frame clones and omits some. The sample lists 85,000 to 110,000 clones, roughly 80% seen once, with more than 10% in the top ten. The CDR3 is made up of 15 amino acids. V dropped 4 bases and J dropped 3; count of bases not matched to a gene: 10. In germline, CDR1 is GTSNPN, CDR2 SVGIG (reference sequence). This TCR was recovered from a human donor with glioblastoma. The chain recombines TRBV30 with TRBJ2-3; 7 bases agree with TRBD1. The specimen was blood, collected before dendritic cell vaccination. The chain's CDR3 is CAWTRGRFDTDTQYF. CDR3 DNA sequence: TGTGCCTGGACGAGGGGGCGATTCGATACAGATACGCAGTATTTT.